This entry is about one T cell receptor beta chain. Its target is unknown. This sample stems from a study of blood T cells in healthy people across ages. Study results and limitations: With naive T cell percentage, TCR beta diversity showed a strong correlation. Long-lived donors carried more naive CD4+ cells and greater diversity than aged donors.

CDR3 length: 14 residues. A second PCR, run for roughly 7 to 12 cycles, used a sample-barcoded 5' primer plus a J-beta primer mix. A 12-random-nucleotide template-switch adaptor tagged each cDNA molecule. Each CDR3 protein is one row after TCRdb ran MiXCR on the 5' RACE reads. The profile shows hundreds of thousands of distinct CDR3 sequences, roughly 50% of them singletons. The TCR comes from a man aged 55 to 70 in good health. The rearrangement links TRBV12-3 or TRBV12-4 to TRBJ2-5; 13 nucleotides line up with TRBD2. The J call may be in error: the DNA end matches TRBJ2-7 better. Input material: blood. The CDR3, as DNA: TGTGCCAGCAGTCCAGGGACTAGCGGGGACGAGCAGTACTTC. It encodes CASSPGTSGDEQYF.